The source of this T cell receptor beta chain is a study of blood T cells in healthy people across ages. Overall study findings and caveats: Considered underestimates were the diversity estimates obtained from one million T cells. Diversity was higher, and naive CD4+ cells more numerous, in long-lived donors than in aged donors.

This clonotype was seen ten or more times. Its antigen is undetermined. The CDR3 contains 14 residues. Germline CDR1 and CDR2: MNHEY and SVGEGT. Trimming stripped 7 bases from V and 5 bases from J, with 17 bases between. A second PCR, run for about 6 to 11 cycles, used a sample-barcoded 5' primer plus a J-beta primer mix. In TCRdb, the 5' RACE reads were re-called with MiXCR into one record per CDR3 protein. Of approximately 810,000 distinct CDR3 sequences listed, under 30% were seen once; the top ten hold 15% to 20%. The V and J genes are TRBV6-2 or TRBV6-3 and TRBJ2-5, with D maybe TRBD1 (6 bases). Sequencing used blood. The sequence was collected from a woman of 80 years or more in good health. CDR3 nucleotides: TGTGCCAGCACCCTACAGGGCTCCCTGGAGACCCAGTACTTC. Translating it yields CASTLQGSLETQYF.